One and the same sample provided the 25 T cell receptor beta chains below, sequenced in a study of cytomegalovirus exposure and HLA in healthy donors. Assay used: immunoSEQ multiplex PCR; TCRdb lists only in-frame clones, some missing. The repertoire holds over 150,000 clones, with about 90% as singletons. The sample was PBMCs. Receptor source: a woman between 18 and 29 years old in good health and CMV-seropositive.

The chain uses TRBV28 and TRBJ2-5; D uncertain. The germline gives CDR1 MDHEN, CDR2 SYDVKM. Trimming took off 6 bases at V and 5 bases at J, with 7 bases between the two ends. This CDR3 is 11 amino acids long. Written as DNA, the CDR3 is TGTGCCAGCAGGTACTGGGAGACCCAGTACTTC. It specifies CASRYWETQYF. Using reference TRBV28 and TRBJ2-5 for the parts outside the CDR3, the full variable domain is DVKVTQSSRYLVKRTGEKVFLECVQDMDHENMFWYRQDPGLGLRLIYFSYDVKMKEKGDIPEGYSVSREKKERFSLILESASTNQTSMYLCASRYWETQYFGPGTRLLVL.

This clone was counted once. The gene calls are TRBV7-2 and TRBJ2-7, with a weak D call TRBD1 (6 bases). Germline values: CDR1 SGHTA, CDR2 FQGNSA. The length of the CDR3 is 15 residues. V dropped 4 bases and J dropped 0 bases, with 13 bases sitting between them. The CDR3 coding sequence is TGTGCCAGCAGCTACGGGACAACCATCTCCTACGAGCAGTACTTC. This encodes CASSYGTTISYEQYF.

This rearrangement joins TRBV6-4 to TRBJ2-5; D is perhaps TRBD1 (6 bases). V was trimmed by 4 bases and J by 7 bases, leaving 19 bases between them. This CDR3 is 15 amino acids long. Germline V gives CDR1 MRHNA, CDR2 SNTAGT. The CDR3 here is CASSAWTPRGGTQYF. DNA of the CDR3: TGTGCCAGCAGTGCTTGGACCCCCAGAGGGGGGACCCAGTACTTC.

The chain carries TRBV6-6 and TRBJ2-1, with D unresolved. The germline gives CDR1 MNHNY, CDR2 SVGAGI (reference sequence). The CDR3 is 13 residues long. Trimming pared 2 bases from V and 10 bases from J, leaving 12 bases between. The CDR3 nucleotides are TGTGCCAGCAGTTACGAAGTGTTTCAGGAGCAGTTCTTC. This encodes CASSYEVFQEQFF.

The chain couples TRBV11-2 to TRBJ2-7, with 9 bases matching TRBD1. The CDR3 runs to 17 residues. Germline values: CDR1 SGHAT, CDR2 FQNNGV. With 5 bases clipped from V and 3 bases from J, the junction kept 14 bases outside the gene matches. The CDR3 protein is CASSLRTSGTGSYEQYF. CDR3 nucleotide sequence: TGTGCCAGCAGCCTCCGGACTTCCGGGACAGGGAGCTACGAGCAGTACTTC. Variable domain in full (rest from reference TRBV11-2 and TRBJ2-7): EAGVAQSPRYKIIEKRQSVAFWCNPISGHATLYWYQQILGQGPKLLIQFQNNGVVDDSQLPKDRFSAERLKGVDSTLKIQPAKLEDSAVYLCASSLRTSGTGSYEQYFGPGTRLTVT.

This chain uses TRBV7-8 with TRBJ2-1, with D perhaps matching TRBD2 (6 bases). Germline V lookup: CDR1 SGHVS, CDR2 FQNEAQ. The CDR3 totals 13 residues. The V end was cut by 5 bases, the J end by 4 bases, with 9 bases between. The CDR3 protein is CASSPRGYNEQFF. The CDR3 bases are TGTGCCAGCAGCCCCCGGGGGTACAATGAGCAGTTCTTC.

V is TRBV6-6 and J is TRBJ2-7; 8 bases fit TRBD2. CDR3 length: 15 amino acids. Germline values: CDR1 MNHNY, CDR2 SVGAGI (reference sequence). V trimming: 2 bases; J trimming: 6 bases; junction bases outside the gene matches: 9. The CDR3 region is CASSYRAGGSGEQYF. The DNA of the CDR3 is TGTGCCAGCAGTTACAGGGCGGGAGGCTCGGGCGAGCAGTACTTC.

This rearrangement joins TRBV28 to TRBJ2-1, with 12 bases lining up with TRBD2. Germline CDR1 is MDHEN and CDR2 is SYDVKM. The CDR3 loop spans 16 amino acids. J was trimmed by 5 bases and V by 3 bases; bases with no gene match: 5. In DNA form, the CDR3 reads TGTGCCAGCAGTTTCTCGACTAGCGGGAGCGACAATGAGCAGTTCTTC. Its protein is CASSFSTSGSDNEQFF.

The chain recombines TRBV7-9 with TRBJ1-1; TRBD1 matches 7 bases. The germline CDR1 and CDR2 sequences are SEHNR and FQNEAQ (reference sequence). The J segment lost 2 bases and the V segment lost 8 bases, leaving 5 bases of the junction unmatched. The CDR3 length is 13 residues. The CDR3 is CASSDRRNTEAFF. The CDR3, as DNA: TGTGCCAGCTCGGACAGGAGAAACACTGAAGCTTTCTTT.

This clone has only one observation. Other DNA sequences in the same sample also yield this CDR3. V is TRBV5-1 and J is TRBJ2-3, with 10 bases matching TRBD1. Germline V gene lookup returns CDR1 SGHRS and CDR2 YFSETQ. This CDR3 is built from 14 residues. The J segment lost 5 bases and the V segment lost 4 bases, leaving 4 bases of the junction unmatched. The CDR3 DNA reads TGCGCCAGCAGCCTGGACAGGGGGAGAGATACGCAGTATTTT. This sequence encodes CASSLDRGRDTQYF.

CDR3 nucleotides: TGTGCCAGTAGAACCGGAACAGGGGGGCCCCTCCCCCTCCACTTT. It is translated as CASRTGTGGPLPLHF. This rearrangement joins TRBV19 to TRBJ1-6; 8 positions match TRBD1. Per the germline V gene, CDR1 is LNHDA and CDR2 is SQIVND (reference sequence). The junction had 14 bases not matched to a gene; V was cut back by 6 bases and J by 13 bases. This CDR3 has 15 residues.

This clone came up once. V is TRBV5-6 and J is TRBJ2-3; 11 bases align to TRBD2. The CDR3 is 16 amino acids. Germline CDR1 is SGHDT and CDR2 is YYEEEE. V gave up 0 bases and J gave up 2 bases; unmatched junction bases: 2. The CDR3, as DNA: TGTGCCAGCAGCTTGGAACTAGCGGGGGACACAGATACGCAGTATTTT. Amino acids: CASSLELAGDTDTQYF.

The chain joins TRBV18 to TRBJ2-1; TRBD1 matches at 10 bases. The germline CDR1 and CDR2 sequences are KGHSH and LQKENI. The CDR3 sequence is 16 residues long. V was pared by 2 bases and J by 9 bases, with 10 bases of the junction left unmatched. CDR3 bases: TGTGCCAGCTCACCATCTCCGAGACAGGGGGCTGGTGAGCAGTTCTTC. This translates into CASSPSPRQGAGEQFF.

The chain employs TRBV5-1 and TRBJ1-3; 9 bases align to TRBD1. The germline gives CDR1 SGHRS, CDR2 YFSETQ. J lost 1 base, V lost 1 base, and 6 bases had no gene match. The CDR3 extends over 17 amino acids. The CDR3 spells CASSLPGTGRSGNTIYF. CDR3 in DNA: TGCGCCAGCAGCTTGCCCGGGACAGGGCGTTCTGGAAACACCATATATTTT.

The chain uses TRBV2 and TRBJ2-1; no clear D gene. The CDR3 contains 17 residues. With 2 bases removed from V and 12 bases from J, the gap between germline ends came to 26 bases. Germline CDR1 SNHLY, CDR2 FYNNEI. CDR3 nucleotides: TGTGCCAGCAGTGAATGGTCTATAAGCCGTCTAAAAGTCGGGCAGTTCTTC. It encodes CASSEWSISRLKVGQFF.

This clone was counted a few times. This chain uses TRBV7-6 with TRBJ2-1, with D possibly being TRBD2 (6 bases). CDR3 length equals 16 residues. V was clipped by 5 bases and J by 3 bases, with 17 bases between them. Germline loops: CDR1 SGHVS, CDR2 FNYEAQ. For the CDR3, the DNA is TGTGCCAGCAGCGGGGGACTGCGCGGGAACTACAATGAGCAGTTCTTC. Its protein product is CASSGGLRGNYNEQFF.

CDR3 sequence: CAWTLGGGFYNSPLHF. For the CDR3, the DNA is TGTGCCTGGACCCTGGGGGGGGGCTTCTATAATTCACCCCTCCACTTT. The chain combines TRBV30 with TRBJ1-6; weak D call: TRBD1 (6 bases). V was clipped by 4 bases and J by 3 bases, with 16 bases between them. This CDR3 comprises 16 residues. Looked up from germline, CDR1 is GTSNPN and CDR2 is SVGIG (reference sequence).

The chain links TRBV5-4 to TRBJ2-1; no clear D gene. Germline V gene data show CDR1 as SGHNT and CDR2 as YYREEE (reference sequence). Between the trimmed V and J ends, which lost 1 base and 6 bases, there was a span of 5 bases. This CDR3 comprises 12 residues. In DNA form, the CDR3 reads TGTGCCAGCAGCTTGTACTCCAATGAGCAGTTCTTC. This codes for CASSLYSNEQFF.

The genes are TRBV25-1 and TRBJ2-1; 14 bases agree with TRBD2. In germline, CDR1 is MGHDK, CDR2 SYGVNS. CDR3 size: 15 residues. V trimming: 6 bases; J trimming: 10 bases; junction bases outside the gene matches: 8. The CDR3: CASRKPGLAGVEQFF. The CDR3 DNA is TGTGCCAGCAGGAAGCCGGGACTAGCGGGAGTGGAGCAGTTCTTC.

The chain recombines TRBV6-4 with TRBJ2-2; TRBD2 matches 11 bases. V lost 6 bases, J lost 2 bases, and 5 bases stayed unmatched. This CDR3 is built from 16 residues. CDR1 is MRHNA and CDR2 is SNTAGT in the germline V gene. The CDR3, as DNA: TGTGCCAGCAGGATGACTAGCGGGGTAAACACCGGGGAGCTGTTTTTT. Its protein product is CASRMTSGVNTGELFF.

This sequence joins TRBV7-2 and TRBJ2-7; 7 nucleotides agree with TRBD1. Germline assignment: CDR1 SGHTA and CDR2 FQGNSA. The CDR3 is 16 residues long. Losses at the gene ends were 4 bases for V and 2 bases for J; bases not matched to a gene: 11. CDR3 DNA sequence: TGTGCCAGCAGCTCGAGAACAGGGACAGCTACCTACGAGCAGTACTTC. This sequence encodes CASSSRTGTATYEQYF.

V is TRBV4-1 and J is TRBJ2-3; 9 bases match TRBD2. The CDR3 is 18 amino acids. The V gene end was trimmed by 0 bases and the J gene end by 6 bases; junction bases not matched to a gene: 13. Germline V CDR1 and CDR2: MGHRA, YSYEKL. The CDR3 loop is CASSQDLRGGEVGDTQYF. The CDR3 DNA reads TGCGCCAGCAGCCAAGATTTACGCGGGGGGGAAGTGGGTGATACGCAGTATTTT.

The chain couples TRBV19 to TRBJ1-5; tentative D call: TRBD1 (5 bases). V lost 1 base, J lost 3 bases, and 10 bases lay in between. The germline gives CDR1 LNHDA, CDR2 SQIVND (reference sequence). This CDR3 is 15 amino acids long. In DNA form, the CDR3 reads TGTGCCAGTAGTATAGTCCTAGGGGACAATCAGCCCCAGCATTTT. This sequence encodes CASSIVLGDNQPQHF.

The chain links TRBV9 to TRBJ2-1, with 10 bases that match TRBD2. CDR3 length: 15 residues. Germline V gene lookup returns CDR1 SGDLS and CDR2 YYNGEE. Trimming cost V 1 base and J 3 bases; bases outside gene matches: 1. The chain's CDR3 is CASSVLAGDYNEQFF. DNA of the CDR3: TGTGCCAGCAGCGTACTAGCGGGAGACTACAATGAGCAGTTCTTC.

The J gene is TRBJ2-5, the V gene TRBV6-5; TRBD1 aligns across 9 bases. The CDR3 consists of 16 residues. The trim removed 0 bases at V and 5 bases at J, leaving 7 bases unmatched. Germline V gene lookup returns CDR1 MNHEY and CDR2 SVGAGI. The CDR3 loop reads CASSYSGTGLRETQYF. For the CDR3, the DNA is TGTGCCAGCAGTTACTCGGGGACAGGGCTGAGGGAGACCCAGTACTTC.